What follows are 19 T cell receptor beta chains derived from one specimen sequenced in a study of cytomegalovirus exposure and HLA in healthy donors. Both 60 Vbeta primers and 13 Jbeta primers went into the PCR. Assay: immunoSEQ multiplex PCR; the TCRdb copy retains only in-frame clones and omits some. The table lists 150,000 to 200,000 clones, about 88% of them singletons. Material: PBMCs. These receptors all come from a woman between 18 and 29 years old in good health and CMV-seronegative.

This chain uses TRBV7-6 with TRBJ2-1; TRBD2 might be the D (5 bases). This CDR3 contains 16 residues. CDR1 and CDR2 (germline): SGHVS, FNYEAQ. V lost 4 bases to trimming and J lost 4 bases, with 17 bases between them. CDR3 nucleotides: TGTGCCAGCAGCTCCGGTGGCGGGCATTTATACAATGAGCAGTTCTTC. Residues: CASSSGGGHLYNEQFF.

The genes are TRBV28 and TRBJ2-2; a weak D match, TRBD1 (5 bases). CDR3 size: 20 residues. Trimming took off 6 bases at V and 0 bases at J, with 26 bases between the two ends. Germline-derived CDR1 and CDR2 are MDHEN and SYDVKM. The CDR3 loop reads CASSTYLLTETRTNTGELFF. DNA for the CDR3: TGTGCCAGCAGCACATACCTATTGACAGAGACCCGGACGAACACCGGGGAGCTGTTTTTT.

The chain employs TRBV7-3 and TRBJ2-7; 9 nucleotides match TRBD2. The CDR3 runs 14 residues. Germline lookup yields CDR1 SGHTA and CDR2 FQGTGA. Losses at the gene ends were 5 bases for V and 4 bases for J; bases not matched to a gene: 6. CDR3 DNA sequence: TGTGCCAGCAGCCGTAGCGGGAGCGGTTACGAGCAGTACTTC. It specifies CASSRSGSGYEQYF.

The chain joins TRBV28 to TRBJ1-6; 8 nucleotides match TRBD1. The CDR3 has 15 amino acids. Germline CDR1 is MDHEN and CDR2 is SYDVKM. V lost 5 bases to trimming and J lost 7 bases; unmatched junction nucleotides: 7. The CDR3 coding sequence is TGTGCCAGCAGTCCCTCGGGGACAGGAAATTCACCCCTCCACTTT. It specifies CASSPSGTGNSPLHF.

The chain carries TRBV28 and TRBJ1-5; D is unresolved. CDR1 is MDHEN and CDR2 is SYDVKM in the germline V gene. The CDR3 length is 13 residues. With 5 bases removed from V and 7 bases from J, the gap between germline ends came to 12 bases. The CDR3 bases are TGTGCCAGCAGTCCCCACCCTAACCAGCCCCAGCATTTT. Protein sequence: CASSPHPNQPQHF.

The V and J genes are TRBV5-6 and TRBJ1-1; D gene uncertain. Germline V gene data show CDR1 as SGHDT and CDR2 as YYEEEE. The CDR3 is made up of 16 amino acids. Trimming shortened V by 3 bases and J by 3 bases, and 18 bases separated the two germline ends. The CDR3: CASSYLADYQYTEAFF. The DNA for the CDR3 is TGTGCCAGCAGCTATTTGGCAGATTATCAATACACTGAAGCTTTCTTT.

CDR3 sequence reads: CASSTGLAGVIDDEQYF. The CDR3 coding sequence is TGTGCCAGCAGCACAGGACTAGCGGGAGTAATAGACGACGAGCAGTACTTC. The rearrangement links TRBV7-8 to TRBJ2-7; 13 nucleotides align to TRBD2. The CDR3 extends over 17 amino acids. Germline CDR1 SGHVS, CDR2 FQNEAQ. V shed 5 bases and J 5 bases; nucleotides not matched to a gene: 12. Using reference TRBV7-8 and TRBJ2-7 for the parts outside the CDR3, the full variable domain is GAGVSQSPRYKVAKRGQDVALRCDPISGHVSLFWYQQALGQGPEFLTYFQNEAQLDKSGLPSDRFFAERPEGSVSTLKIQRTQQEDSAVYLCASSTGLAGVIDDEQYFGPGTRLTVT.

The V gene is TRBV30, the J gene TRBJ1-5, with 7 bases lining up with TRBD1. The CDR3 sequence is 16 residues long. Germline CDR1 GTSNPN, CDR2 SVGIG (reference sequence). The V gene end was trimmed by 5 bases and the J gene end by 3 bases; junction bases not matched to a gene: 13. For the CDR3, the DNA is TGTGCCTGGGGCGACAGGGCTTCCATTACCAATCAGCCCCAGCATTTT. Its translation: CAWGDRASITNQPQHF.

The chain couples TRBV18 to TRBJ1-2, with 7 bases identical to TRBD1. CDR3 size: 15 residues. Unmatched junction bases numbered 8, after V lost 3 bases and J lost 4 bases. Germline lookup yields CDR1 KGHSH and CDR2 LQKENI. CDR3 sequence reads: CASSPGAGGSYGYTF. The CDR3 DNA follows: TGTGCCAGCTCACCCGGCGCAGGGGGATCCTATGGCTACACCTTC.

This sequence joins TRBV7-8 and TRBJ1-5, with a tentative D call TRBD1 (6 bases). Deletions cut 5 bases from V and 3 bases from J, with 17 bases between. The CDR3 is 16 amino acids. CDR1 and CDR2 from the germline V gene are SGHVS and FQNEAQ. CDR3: CASSPTGTFPNQPQHF. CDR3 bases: TGTGCCAGCAGCCCCACCGGGACATTTCCCAATCAGCCCCAGCATTTT.

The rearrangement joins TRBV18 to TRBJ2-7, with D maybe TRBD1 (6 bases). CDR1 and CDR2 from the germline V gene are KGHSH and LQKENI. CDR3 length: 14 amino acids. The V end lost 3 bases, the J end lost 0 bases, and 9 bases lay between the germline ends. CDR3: CASSPDRLSYEQYF. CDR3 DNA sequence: TGTGCCAGCTCACCTGACAGGCTCTCCTACGAGCAGTACTTC.

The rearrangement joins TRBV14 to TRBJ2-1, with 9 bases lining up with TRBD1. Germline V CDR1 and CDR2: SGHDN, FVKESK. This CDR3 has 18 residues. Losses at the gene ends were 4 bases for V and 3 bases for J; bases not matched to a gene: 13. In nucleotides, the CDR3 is TGTGCCAGCAGCCGGTCCCTTAACAGGGGGCAAGTCTACAATGAGCAGTTCTTC. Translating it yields CASSRSLNRGQVYNEQFF.

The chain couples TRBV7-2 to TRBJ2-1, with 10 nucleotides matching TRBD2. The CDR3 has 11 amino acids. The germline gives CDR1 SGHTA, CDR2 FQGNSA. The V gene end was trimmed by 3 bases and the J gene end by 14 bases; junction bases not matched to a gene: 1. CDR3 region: CASSLLAGEFF. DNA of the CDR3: TGTGCCAGCAGCTTGCTAGCGGGGGAGTTCTTC.

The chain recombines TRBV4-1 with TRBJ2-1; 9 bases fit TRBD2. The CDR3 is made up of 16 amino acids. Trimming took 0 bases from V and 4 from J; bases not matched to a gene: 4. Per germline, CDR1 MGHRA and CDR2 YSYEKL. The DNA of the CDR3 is TGCGCCAGCAGCCAAGAAGGCGGGAGGGTGTACAATGAGCAGTTCTTC. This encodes CASSQEGGRVYNEQFF.

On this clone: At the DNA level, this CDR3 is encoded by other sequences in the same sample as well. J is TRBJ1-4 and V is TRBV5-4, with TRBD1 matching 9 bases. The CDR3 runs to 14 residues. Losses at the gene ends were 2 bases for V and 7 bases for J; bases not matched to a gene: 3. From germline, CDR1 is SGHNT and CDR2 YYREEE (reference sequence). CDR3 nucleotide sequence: TGTGCCAGCAGCTTAGGGACAGGGACTGAAAAACTGTTTTTT. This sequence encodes CASSLGTGTEKLFF.

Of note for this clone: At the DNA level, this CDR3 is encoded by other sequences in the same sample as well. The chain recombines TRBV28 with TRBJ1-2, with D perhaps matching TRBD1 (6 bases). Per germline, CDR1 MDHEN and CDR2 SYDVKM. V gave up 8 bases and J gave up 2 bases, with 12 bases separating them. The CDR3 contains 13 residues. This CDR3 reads CASRPTGNYGYTF. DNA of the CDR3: TGTGCCAGCCGTCCCACAGGGAACTATGGCTACACCTTC.

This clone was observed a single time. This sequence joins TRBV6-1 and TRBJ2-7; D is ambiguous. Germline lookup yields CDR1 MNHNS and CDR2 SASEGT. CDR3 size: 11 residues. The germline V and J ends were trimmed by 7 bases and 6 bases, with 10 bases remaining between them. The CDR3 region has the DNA TGTGCCAGCATTCTACTCTCCGAGCAGTACTTC. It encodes CASILLSEQYF.

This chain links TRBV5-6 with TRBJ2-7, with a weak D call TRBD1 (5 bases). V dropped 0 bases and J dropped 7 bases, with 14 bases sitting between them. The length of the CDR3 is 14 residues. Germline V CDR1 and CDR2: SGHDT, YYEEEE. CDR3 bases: TGTGCCAGCAGCTTGGACTCCTGGGGCAGAGAGCAGTACTTC. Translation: CASSLDSWGREQYF. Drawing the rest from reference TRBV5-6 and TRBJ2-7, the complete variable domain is DAGVTQSPTHLIKTRGQQVTLRCSPKSGHDTVSWYQQALGQGPQFIFQYYEEEERQRGNFPDRFSGHQFPNYSSELNVNALLLGDSALYLCASSLDSWGREQYFGPGTRLTVT.

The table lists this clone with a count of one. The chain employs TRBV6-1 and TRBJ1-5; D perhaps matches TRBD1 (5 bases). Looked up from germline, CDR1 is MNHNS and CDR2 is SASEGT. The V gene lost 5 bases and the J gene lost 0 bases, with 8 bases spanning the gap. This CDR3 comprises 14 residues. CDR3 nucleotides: TGTGCCAGCAGTTTCAGGGTTAGCAATCAGCCCCAGCATTTT. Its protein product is CASSFRVSNQPQHF.